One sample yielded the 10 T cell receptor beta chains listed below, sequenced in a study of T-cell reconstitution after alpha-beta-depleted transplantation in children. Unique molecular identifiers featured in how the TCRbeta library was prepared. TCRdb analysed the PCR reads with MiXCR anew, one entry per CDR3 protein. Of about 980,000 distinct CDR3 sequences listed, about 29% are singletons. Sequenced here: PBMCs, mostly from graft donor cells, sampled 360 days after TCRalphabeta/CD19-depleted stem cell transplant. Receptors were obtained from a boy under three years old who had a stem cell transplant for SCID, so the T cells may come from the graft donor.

The CDR3 reads CASSYSVRLQYF. The CDR3 DNA is TGTGCCAGCAGTTACTCCGTCCGGCTTCAGTACTTC. The chain has TRBV6-6 and TRBJ2-5; D is unclear. This CDR3 contains 12 residues. Germline CDR1 MNHNY, CDR2 SVGAGI (reference sequence). Trimming removed 0 bases from V and 11 bases from J, with 10 bases in between.

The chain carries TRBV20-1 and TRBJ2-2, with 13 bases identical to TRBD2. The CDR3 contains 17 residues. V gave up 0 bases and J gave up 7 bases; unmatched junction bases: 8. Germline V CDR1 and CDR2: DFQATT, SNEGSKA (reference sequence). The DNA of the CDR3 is TGCAGTGCTAGAGACCCCGGGACTAGCGGGGTTATCGGGGAGCTGTTTTTT. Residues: CSARDPGTSGVIGELFF.

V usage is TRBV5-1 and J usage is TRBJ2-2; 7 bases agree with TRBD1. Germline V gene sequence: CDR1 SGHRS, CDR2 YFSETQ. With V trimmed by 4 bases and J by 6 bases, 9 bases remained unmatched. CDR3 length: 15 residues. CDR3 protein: CASSAVGTAAGELFF. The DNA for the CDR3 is TGCGCCAGCAGCGCGGTCGGGACAGCGGCCGGGGAGCTGTTTTTT.

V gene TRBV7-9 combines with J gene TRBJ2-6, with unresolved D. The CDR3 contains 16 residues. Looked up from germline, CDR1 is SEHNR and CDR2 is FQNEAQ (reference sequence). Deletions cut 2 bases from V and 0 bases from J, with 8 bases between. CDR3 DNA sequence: TGTGCCAGCAGCTTAATGAGCTCCTCTGGGGCCAACGTCCTGACTTTC. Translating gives CASSLMSSSGANVLTF.

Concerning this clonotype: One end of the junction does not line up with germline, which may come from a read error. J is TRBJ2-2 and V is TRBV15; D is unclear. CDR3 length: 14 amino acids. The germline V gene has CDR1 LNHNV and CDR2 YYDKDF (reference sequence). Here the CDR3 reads CATSRDVNTGELFF. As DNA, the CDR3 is TGTGCCACCAGCCGAGATGTTAACACCGGGGAGCTGTTTTTT.

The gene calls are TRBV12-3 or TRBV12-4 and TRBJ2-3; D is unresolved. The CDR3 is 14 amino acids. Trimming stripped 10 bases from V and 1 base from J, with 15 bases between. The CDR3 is CATQKGLGTDTQYF. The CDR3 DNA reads TGTGCCACCCAAAAGGGTTTGGGCACAGATACGCAGTATTTT.

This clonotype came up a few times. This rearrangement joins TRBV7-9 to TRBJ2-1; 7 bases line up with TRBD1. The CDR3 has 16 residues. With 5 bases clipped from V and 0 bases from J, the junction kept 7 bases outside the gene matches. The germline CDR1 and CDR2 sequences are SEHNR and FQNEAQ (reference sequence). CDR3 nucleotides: TGTGCCAGCAGCCCCAAGACAGGGCGCTCCTACAATGAGCAGTTCTTC. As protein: CASSPKTGRSYNEQFF.

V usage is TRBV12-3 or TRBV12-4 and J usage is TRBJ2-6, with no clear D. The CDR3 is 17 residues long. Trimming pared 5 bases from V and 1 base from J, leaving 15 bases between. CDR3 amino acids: CASSPRYTVSGANVLTF. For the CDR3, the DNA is TGTGCCAGCAGTCCCCGGTATACAGTGTCTGGGGCCAACGTCCTGACTTTC.

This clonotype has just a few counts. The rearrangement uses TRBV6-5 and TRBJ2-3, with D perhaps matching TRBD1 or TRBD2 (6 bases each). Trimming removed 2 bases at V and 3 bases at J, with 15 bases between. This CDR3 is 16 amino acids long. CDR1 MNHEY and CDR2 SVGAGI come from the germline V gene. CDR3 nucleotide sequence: TGTGCCAGCAGTTACGCCCGGGGGCATGGGACAGATACGCAGTATTTT. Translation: CASSYARGHGTDTQYF.

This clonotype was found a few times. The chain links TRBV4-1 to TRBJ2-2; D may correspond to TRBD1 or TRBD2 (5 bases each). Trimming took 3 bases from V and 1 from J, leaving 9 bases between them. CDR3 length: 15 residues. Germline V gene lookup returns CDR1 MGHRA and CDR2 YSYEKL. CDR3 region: CASSHGTGNTGELFF. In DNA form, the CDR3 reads TGCGCCAGCAGCCACGGGACGGGGAACACCGGGGAGCTGTTTTTT.